These 3 T cell receptor beta chains were all obtained from the same sample, sequenced in a study of blood T cell repertoires in COVID-19 (dated by TCRdb to 2018 to 2020). Preparation of the library involved the immunoSEQ multiplex PCR assay. TCRdb took over this immuneACCESS table, retaining in-frame rearrangements with V and J assigned. Such tables are incomplete; in checked studies, under half of the missing clones stem from an unresolved V gene, and the remainder is unexplained. The sample table holds approximately 110,000 clones, of which over 65% were seen once. Together, the top ten hold under 0.95% of the sample. The specimen sequenced was peripheral blood. Every receptor here comes from a human donor with acute or convalescent COVID-19. The donor label of this sample is uncertain.

At least ten counts were recorded for this clone. The CDR3 region is CASSLVREDSPLHF. CDR3 DNA: TGTGCCAGCAGCTTAGTGAGGGAAGATTCACCCCTCCACTTT. The V call is TRBV7-9, the J call TRBJ1-6; D gene unclear. V gave up 1 base and J gave up 8 bases, with 9 bases separating them. Per the germline V gene, CDR1 is SEHNR and CDR2 is FQNEAQ (reference sequence). This CDR3 region has 14 residues.

The chain employs TRBV11-2 and TRBJ2-5; no clear D gene. Germline CDR1 reads SGHAT; CDR2 reads FQNNGV. The CDR3 spans 11 residues. V dropped 4 bases and J dropped 4 bases, with 4 bases sitting between them. The CDR3 protein is CASSSGETQYF. For the CDR3, the DNA is TGTGCCAGCAGCTCCGGAGAGACCCAGTACTTC.

The chain employs TRBV30 and TRBJ2-3; 12 bases are shared with TRBD2. The V gene's germline CDR1 is GTSNPN and CDR2 SVGIG (reference sequence). CDR3 length: 18 residues. The V segment lost 3 bases and the J segment 4 bases; nucleotides outside the gene matches: 14. The CDR3 protein is CAWSPHLLAGGLSDTQYF. The CDR3 DNA reads TGTGCCTGGAGCCCCCACCTTCTAGCGGGGGGGCTTTCAGATACGCAGTATTTT.